This note documents a single TCR beta chain sequence. In the original analysis: Estimation of nucleated cell counts relied on the amplification of reference gene primers. Here immunoSEQ multiplex PCR was the method, and the copy in TCRdb shows in-frame clones only, minus some. V, J and clone size were drawn from that table, and D and trimming were deduced from the DNA. Counted here are 30,000 to 35,000 clones, over 90% occurring once; the ten biggest clones make up approximately 4.7%. There are 13 residues in the CDR3. Germline V lookup: CDR1 WSHSY, CDR2 SAAADI. V lost 7 bases, J lost 2 bases, and 2 bases stayed unmatched. The data derive from a study of blood T cell repertoires in COVID-19. The wider study: Sites in the United States, Italy and Spain provided acute and convalescent COVID-19 samples. The analysed material was cDNA or gDNA that came from T cells, B-cell-depleted T cells, or PBMCs.

This receptor was identified in a human donor in a cohort sampled during active COVID-19. This chain links TRBV10-2 with TRBJ2-7; the match to TRBD2 covers 10 bases. Sequenced material: peripheral blood. Here the CDR3 reads CASTLAGAYEQYF. The CDR3 DNA follows: TGCGCCAGCACCCTAGCGGGAGCCTACGAGCAGTACTTC.